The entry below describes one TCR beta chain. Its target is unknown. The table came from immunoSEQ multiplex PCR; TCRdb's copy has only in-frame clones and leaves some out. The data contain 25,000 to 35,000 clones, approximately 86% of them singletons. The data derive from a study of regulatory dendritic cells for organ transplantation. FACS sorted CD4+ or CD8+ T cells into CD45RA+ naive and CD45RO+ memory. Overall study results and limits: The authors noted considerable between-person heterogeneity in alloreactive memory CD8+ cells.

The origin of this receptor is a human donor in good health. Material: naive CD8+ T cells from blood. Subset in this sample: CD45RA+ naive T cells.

CDR3 in amino acids: CASSKDRSRVLSSYNSPLHF. For the CDR3, the DNA is TGTGCCAGCAGCAAAGATAGGTCTAGAGTTCTCAGCTCCTATAATTCACCCCTCCACTTT. This chain connects TRBV21-1 to TRBJ1-6. TRBV21-1 corresponds to a pseudogene. The CDR3 spans 20 residues.